In this sample, the clone carrying this T cell receptor (beta chain) turned up a few times. Unique molecular identifiers were used in preparing the TCRbeta library. TCRdb re-called the PCR reads with MiXCR, one entry per CDR3 protein. The sample consists of 600,000 to 700,000 distinct CDR3 sequences, approximately 17% of them appearing once. Germline values: CDR1 DFQATT, CDR2 SNEGSKA (reference sequence). This CDR3 comprises 14 residues. V gave up 5 bases and J gave up 2 bases; unmatched junction bases: 5. This sample was taken from a study of T-cell reconstitution after alpha-beta-depleted transplantation in children.

This sequence was found in a human donor who donated a stem cell graft to a child with acute myeloid leukemia. V usage is TRBV20-1 and J usage is TRBJ2-5; 10 bases line up with TRBD2. Source: PBMCs from the stem cell graft donor, taken from the stem cell graft. The CDR3 DNA sequence: TGCAGTGCTTTCGGACTAGCGGAGCAAGAGACCCAGTACTTC. Translating it yields CSAFGLAEQETQYF.